Listed below are T cell receptor beta chains from one sample, sequenced in a study of shared clonotypes between healthy human individuals. Profiled with immunoSEQ multiplex PCR; TCRdb holds only in-frame clones, not every one. The sample shows 100,000 to 120,000 clones, approximately 70% of them seen only once. Sequencing was performed on memory CD8+ T cells sorted from blood. These receptors were taken from a woman aged 25-40 years in good health. Both conserved end residues are part of each CDR3. The order of the fields is D gene, clone size, V gene, J gene, CDR3 protein, CDR3 DNA. D genes are given only for firm matches. Size is omitted from some rows. Given values are once, few, many or a class for expanded clones.

D gene: NA; clone size: many; V gene: TRBV2; J gene: TRBJ1-2; CDR3 protein: CASSGLQGANYGYTF; CDR3 DNA: TGTGCCAGCAGTGGGTTACAGGGAGCCAACTATGGCTACACCTTC
D gene: TRBD1; clone size: many; V gene: TRBV28; J gene: TRBJ1-5; CDR3 protein: CASRTGASGNQPQHF; CDR3 DNA: TGTGCCAGCAGGACAGGGGCCTCCGGCAATCAGCCCCAGCATTTT
D gene: TRBD1; clone size: NA; V gene: TRBV7-2; J gene: TRBJ1-1; CDR3 protein: CASSPRTGWETEAFF; CDR3 DNA: TGTGCCAGCAGCCCTAGGACAGGGTGGGAAACTGAAGCTTTCTTT
D gene: NA; clone size: NA; V gene: TRBV28; J gene: TRBJ1-5; CDR3 protein: CASSPDRLSNQPQHF; CDR3 DNA: TGTGCCAGCAGTCCAGACAGGCTCAGCAATCAGCCCCAGCATTTT
D gene: NA; clone size: many; V gene: TRBV19; J gene: TRBJ2-1; CDR3 protein: CASSIGGTRNEQFF; CDR3 DNA: TGTGCCAGTAGTATCGGCGGGACTCGCAATGAGCAGTTCTTC
D gene: TRBD1; clone size: few; V gene: TRBV6-1; J gene: TRBJ1-1; CDR3 protein: CASSEQGATSNEAFF; CDR3 DNA: TGTGCCAGCAGTGAACAGGGGGCGACCTCAAATGAAGCTTTCTTT
D gene: NA; clone size: NA; V gene: TRBV6-1; J gene: TRBJ2-7; CDR3 protein: CASSEVDCRPYEQYF; CDR3 DNA: TGTGCCAGCAGTGAAGTTGATTGTAGACCCTACGAGCAGTACTTC
D gene: NA; clone size: NA; V gene: TRBV5-1; J gene: TRBJ2-7; CDR3 protein: CASSSHGGGSYEQYF; CDR3 DNA: TGCGCCAGCAGCTCTCACGGGGGAGGCTCCTACGAGCAGTACTTC
D gene: TRBD2; clone size: NA; V gene: TRBV28; J gene: TRBJ2-7; CDR3 protein: CASRDYLYEQYF; CDR3 DNA: TGTGCCAGCCGGGACTACCTCTACGAGCAGTACTTC
D gene: NA; clone size: NA; V gene: TRBV30; J gene: TRBJ1-6; CDR3 protein: CAWGLDSPLHF; CDR3 DNA: TGTGCCTGGGGTCTCGATTCACCCCTCCACTTT
D gene: TRBD2; clone size: NA; V gene: TRBV11-2; J gene: TRBJ2-7; CDR3 protein: CASSLLGGRDREQYF; CDR3 DNA: TGTGCCAGCAGCTTATTAGGCGGGAGGGATCGGGAGCAGTACTTC
D gene: NA; clone size: NA; V gene: TRBV9; J gene: TRBJ1-3; CDR3 protein: CASSPRWGARGNTIYF; CDR3 DNA: TGTGCCAGCAGCCCCCGATGGGGGGCGCGTGGAAACACCATATATTTT
D gene: TRBD2; clone size: NA; V gene: TRBV4-2; J gene: TRBJ2-2; CDR3 protein: CASSKGLDTGELFF; CDR3 DNA: TGTGCCAGCAGCAAAGGACTAGACACCGGGGAGCTGTTTTTT
D gene: NA; clone size: few; V gene: TRBV6-1; J gene: TRBJ1-4; CDR3 protein: CASEMGTGTEKLFF; CDR3 DNA: TGTGCCAGCGAAATGGGGACGGGTACTGAAAAACTGTTTTTT
D gene: NA; clone size: few; V gene: TRBV28; J gene: TRBJ2-7; CDR3 protein: CASNPGGAYEQYF; CDR3 DNA: TGTGCCAGCAACCCCGGGGGTGCCTACGAGCAGTACTTC
D gene: TRBD1; clone size: once; V gene: TRBV7-2; J gene: TRBJ1-1; CDR3 protein: CASSPQGAGTEAFF; CDR3 DNA: TGTGCCAGCAGCCCACAGGGGGCCGGCACTGAAGCTTTCTTT
D gene: NA; clone size: once; V gene: TRBV14; J gene: TRBJ2-5; CDR3 protein: CASSQDWRFETQYF; CDR3 DNA: TGTGCCAGCAGCCAAGATTGGCGGTTCGAGACCCAGTACTTC
D gene: TRBD1; clone size: few; V gene: TRBV18; J gene: TRBJ1-3; CDR3 protein: CASSSGQGSSGNTIYF; CDR3 DNA: TGTGCCAGCTCATCGGGACAGGGGTCCTCTGGAAACACCATATATTTT
D gene: NA; clone size: NA; V gene: TRBV5-6; J gene: TRBJ2-7; CDR3 protein: CASSLWRRGRALREQYF; CDR3 DNA: TGTGCCAGCAGCTTGTGGAGGAGGGGGAGGGCCCTGAGGGAGCAGTACTTC
D gene: NA; clone size: NA; V gene: TRBV9; J gene: TRBJ1-2; CDR3 protein: CASTEHGRGPDGYTF; CDR3 DNA: TGTGCCAGCACCGAGCACGGAAGAGGACCAGATGGCTACACCTTC
D gene: NA; clone size: NA; V gene: TRBV28; J gene: TRBJ1-5; CDR3 protein: CASSLRQNSNQPQHF; CDR3 DNA: TGTGCCAGCAGTTTAAGGCAGAATAGCAATCAGCCCCAGCATTTT
D gene: TRBD2; clone size: NA; V gene: TRBV11-2; J gene: TRBJ2-1; CDR3 protein: CASTRTSGSTGEQFF; CDR3 DNA: TGTGCCAGCACCAGGACTAGCGGGAGTACGGGTGAGCAGTTCTTC
D gene: NA; clone size: NA; V gene: TRBV9; J gene: TRBJ1-5; CDR3 protein: CASSVLKKGRPQPQHF; CDR3 DNA: TGTGCCAGCAGCGTTCTAAAAAAAGGACGTCCTCAGCCCCAGCATTTT
D gene: NA; clone size: once; V gene: TRBV6-4; J gene: TRBJ2-7; CDR3 protein: CASRMPASIMYEQYF; CDR3 DNA: TGTGCCAGCAGGATGCCAGCGTCGATTATGTACGAGCAGTACTTC
D gene: NA; clone size: NA; V gene: TRBV5-4; J gene: TRBJ2-7; CDR3 protein: CASSLDSMREQYF; CDR3 DNA: TGTGCCAGCAGCTTGGATTCCATGCGGGAGCAGTACTTC
D gene: TRBD2; clone size: NA; V gene: TRBV5-6; J gene: TRBJ2-3; CDR3 protein: CASSIGLAGGYDTQYF; CDR3 DNA: TGTGCCAGCAGCATTGGGCTAGCGGGAGGCTACGATACGCAGTATTTT
D gene: NA; clone size: NA; V gene: TRBV19; J gene: TRBJ1-5; CDR3 protein: CASSFFDQPQHF; CDR3 DNA: TGTGCCAGTAGTTTTTTCGATCAGCCCCAGCATTTT
D gene: TRBD2; clone size: NA; V gene: TRBV7-6; J gene: TRBJ2-1; CDR3 protein: CASSLAGGLGSYNEQFF; CDR3 DNA: TGTGCCAGCAGCTTAGCTGGGGGACTAGGCTCCTACAATGAGCAGTTCTTC
D gene: TRBD2; clone size: NA; V gene: TRBV7-2; J gene: TRBJ2-1; CDR3 protein: CASSTTSGSYNEQFF; CDR3 DNA: TGTGCCAGCAGCACTACTAGCGGGTCCTACAATGAGCAGTTCTTC
D gene: NA; clone size: NA; V gene: TRBV19; J gene: TRBJ1-5; CDR3 protein: CASSIGFRGYQPQHF; CDR3 DNA: TGTGCCAGTAGTATAGGATTCAGGGGTTATCAGCCCCAGCATTTT
D gene: NA; clone size: NA; V gene: TRBV19; J gene: TRBJ2-6; CDR3 protein: CASSPERTSGANVLTF; CDR3 DNA: TGTGCCAGTAGTCCCGAGAGGACCTCTGGGGCCAACGTCCTGACTTTC
D gene: NA; clone size: many; V gene: TRBV19; J gene: TRBJ1-1; CDR3 protein: CASSIWGGSNTEAFF; CDR3 DNA: TGTGCCAGTAGTATCTGGGGGGGGTCGAACACTGAAGCTTTCTTT
D gene: TRBD2; clone size: many; V gene: TRBV15; J gene: TRBJ2-1; CDR3 protein: CATSREWGGSRNEQFF; CDR3 DNA: TGTGCCACCAGCAGAGAGTGGGGCGGGAGTAGGAATGAGCAGTTCTTC
D gene: TRBD2; clone size: NA; V gene: TRBV27; J gene: TRBJ2-5; CDR3 protein: CASSFMAGGPGETQYF; CDR3 DNA: TGTGCCAGCAGTTTTATGGCGGGAGGGCCGGGGGAGACCCAGTACTTC
D gene: TRBD1; clone size: once; V gene: TRBV11-2; J gene: TRBJ1-2; CDR3 protein: CASSLDDRVVSYGYTF; CDR3 DNA: TGTGCCAGCAGCTTAGACGACAGGGTAGTAAGCTATGGCTACACCTTC
D gene: NA; clone size: once; V gene: TRBV7-9; J gene: TRBJ1-5; CDR3 protein: CASSMTQGGNQPQHF; CDR3 DNA: TGTGCCAGCAGCATGACACAGGGTGGCAATCAGCCCCAGCATTTT
D gene: NA; clone size: NA; V gene: TRBV28; J gene: TRBJ1-5; CDR3 protein: CASSSLHGSNQPQHF; CDR3 DNA: TGTGCCAGCAGTTCCCTACATGGAAGCAATCAGCCCCAGCATTTT
D gene: NA; clone size: few; V gene: TRBV4-1; J gene: TRBJ1-5; CDR3 protein: CASSQTRNSNQPQHF; CDR3 DNA: TGCGCCAGCAGCCAGACAAGAAATAGCAATCAGCCCCAGCATTTT
D gene: NA; clone size: few; V gene: TRBV6-5; J gene: TRBJ1-1; CDR3 protein: CASSSYPMNTEAFF; CDR3 DNA: TGTGCCAGCAGTTCTTACCCTATGAACACTGAAGCTTTCTTT
D gene: NA; clone size: NA; V gene: TRBV30; J gene: TRBJ2-7; CDR3 protein: CAWSGCRTYEQYF; CDR3 DNA: TGTGCCTGGAGTGGGTGCCGGACCTACGAGCAGTACTTC
D gene: NA; clone size: many; V gene: TRBV29-1; J gene: TRBJ2-7; CDR3 protein: CSANYPDSYEQYF; CDR3 DNA: TGCAGCGCCAATTACCCAGACAGTTACGAGCAGTACTTC
D gene: NA; clone size: NA; V gene: TRBV30; J gene: TRBJ2-7; CDR3 protein: CAWSRTPSEQYF; CDR3 DNA: TGTGCCTGGAGTAGAACACCCTCCGAGCAGTACTTC
D gene: TRBD2; clone size: NA; V gene: TRBV5-1; J gene: TRBJ2-1; CDR3 protein: CASSPRTSGSYNEQFF; CDR3 DNA: TGCGCCAGCAGCCCAAGGACTAGCGGGAGCTACAATGAGCAGTTCTTC
D gene: NA; clone size: NA; V gene: TRBV7-9; J gene: TRBJ2-2; CDR3 protein: CASSSRKTTGRAFAGELFF; CDR3 DNA: TGTGCCAGCAGCTCGAGGAAGACCACAGGCAGGGCGTTCGCCGGGGAGCTGTTTTTT
D gene: TRBD2; clone size: NA; V gene: TRBV6-4; J gene: TRBJ2-1; CDR3 protein: CASSDSPGTSSNEQFF; CDR3 DNA: TGTGCCAGCAGTGACTCACCCGGGACTAGCAGCAATGAGCAGTTCTTC
D gene: TRBD1; clone size: NA; V gene: TRBV7-2; J gene: TRBJ2-2; CDR3 protein: CASSRTGTGVAGELFF; CDR3 DNA: TGTGCCAGCAGCCGCACCGGGACAGGGGTAGCCGGGGAGCTGTTTTTT
D gene: NA; clone size: NA; V gene: TRBV19; J gene: TRBJ1-2; CDR3 protein: CASSMVQGRLYGYTF; CDR3 DNA: TGTGCCAGTAGTATGGTTCAGGGGAGGCTCTATGGCTACACCTTC
D gene: NA; clone size: NA; V gene: TRBV2; J gene: TRBJ1-4; CDR3 protein: CASSKDSTNEKLFF; CDR3 DNA: TGTGCCAGCAGTAAAGACTCCACTAATGAAAAACTGTTTTTT
D gene: TRBD2; clone size: NA; V gene: TRBV7-6; J gene: TRBJ2-7; CDR3 protein: CASSLTSDFSYEQYF; CDR3 DNA: TGTGCCAGCAGCTTGACTAGCGACTTCTCCTACGAGCAGTACTTC
D gene: NA; clone size: NA; V gene: TRBV2; J gene: TRBJ2-7; CDR3 protein: CASSEMLDYSYEQYF; CDR3 DNA: TGTGCCAGCAGTGAAATGTTGGACTACTCCTACGAGCAGTACTTC
D gene: NA; clone size: few; V gene: TRBV25-1; J gene: TRBJ2-5; CDR3 protein: CASSVGRQETQYF; CDR3 DNA: TGTGCCAGCAGTGTAGGGAGACAAGAGACCCAGTACTTC
D gene: NA; clone size: NA; V gene: TRBV5-1; J gene: TRBJ2-5; CDR3 protein: CASSLSVHQETQYF; CDR3 DNA: TGCGCCAGCAGCTTATCCGTTCACCAGGAGACCCAGTACTTC
D gene: NA; clone size: NA; V gene: TRBV7-9; J gene: TRBJ2-5; CDR3 protein: CASSITEGWGETQYF; CDR3 DNA: TGTGCCAGCAGCATCACGGAGGGGTGGGGAGAGACCCAGTACTTC
D gene: TRBD2; clone size: NA; V gene: TRBV5-4; J gene: TRBJ2-1; CDR3 protein: CASSLLAGDGNEQFF; CDR3 DNA: TGTGCCAGCAGCTTGCTAGCGGGAGATGGCAATGAGCAGTTCTTC
D gene: TRBD1; clone size: NA; V gene: TRBV5-1; J gene: TRBJ2-7; CDR3 protein: CASSPAGTGVPYEQYF; CDR3 DNA: TGCGCCAGCAGCCCGGCTGGGACAGGGGTCCCCTACGAGCAGTACTTC
D gene: NA; clone size: NA; V gene: TRBV5-7; J gene: TRBJ1-5; CDR3 protein: CASSLPQPQHF; CDR3 DNA: TGTGCCAGCAGCTTGCCTCAGCCCCAGCATTTT
D gene: NA; clone size: many; V gene: TRBV9; J gene: TRBJ1-5; CDR3 protein: CASSLSWGNQPQHF; CDR3 DNA: TGTGCCAGCAGCCTAAGCTGGGGGAATCAGCCCCAGCATTTT
D gene: TRBD1; clone size: NA; V gene: TRBV5-3; J gene: TRBJ2-1; CDR3 protein: CARSRLRDRFFF; CDR3 DNA: TGTGCCAGAAGCCGTCTCCGGGACAGGTTCTTCTTC
D gene: TRBD1; clone size: NA; V gene: TRBV5-1; J gene: TRBJ2-7; CDR3 protein: CASSWGQEVSYEQYF; CDR3 DNA: TGCGCCAGCAGCTGGGGACAGGAGGTCTCCTACGAGCAGTACTTC
D gene: TRBD1; clone size: NA; V gene: TRBV5-1; J gene: TRBJ1-5; CDR3 protein: CASSLGGAGQPQHF; CDR3 DNA: TGCGCCAGCAGCTTAGGGGGCGCTGGGCAGCCCCAGCATTTT